Sequencing of this TCR beta chain was carried out in a study of blood T cell repertoires in COVID-19. About the research overall: In each case, the material was cDNA or gDNA derived from T cells, B-cell-depleted T cells, or PBMCs.

Per the authors' pipeline: By means of reference gene primer amplification, nucleated cell counts were estimated. Libraries were prepared by immunoSEQ multiplex PCR; TCRdb keeps only in-frame clonotypes and omits some of them. The DNA was the basis for D and trimming; V, J and clone size are from that table. The data contain 120,000 or so clones, roughly 90% of them singletons. The V end lost 0 bases, the J end lost 1 base, and 14 bases lay between the germline ends. There are 16 residues in the CDR3. CDR1 is SGDLS and CDR2 is YYNGEE in the germline V gene. Sequenced: peripheral blood. The sequence derives from a human donor in a cohort sampled during active COVID-19. The J gene is TRBJ2-7, the V gene TRBV9; D is unclear. This CDR3 is CASSVGQTSWSYEQYF. In nucleotides, the CDR3 is TGTGCCAGCAGCGTAGGCCAGACAAGCTGGTCCTACGAGCAGTACTTC.